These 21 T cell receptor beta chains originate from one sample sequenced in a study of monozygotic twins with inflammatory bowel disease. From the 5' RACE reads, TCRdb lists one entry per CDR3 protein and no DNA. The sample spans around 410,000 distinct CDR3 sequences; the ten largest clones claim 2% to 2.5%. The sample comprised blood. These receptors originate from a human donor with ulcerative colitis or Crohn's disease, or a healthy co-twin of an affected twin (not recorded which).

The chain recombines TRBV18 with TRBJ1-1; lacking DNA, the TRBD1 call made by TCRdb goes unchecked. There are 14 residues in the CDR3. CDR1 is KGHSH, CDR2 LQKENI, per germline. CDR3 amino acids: CASSPSTGTLEAFF.

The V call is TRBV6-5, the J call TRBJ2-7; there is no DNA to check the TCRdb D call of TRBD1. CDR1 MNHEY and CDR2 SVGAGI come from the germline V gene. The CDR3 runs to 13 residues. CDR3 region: CASSYGSRDEQYF.

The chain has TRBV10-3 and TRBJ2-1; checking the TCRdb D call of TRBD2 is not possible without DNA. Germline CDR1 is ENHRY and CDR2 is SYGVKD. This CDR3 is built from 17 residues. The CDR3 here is CAISEWASGYPGFEQFF.

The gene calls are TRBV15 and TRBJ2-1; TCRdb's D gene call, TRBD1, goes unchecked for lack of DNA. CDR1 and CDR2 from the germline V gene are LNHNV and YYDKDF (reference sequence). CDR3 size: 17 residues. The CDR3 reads CATGRDPQGSSYNEQFF.

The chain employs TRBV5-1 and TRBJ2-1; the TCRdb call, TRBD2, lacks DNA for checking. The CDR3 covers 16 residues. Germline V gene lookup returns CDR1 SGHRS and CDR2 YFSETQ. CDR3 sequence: CASSFVSGSSYNEQFF.

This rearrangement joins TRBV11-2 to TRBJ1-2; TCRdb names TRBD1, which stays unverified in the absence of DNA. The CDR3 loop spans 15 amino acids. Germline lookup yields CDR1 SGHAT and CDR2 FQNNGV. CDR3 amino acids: CASTPTATHLGGYTF.

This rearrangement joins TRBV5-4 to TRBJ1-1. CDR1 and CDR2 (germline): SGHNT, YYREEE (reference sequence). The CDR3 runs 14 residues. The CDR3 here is CASSLQAMNTEAFF.

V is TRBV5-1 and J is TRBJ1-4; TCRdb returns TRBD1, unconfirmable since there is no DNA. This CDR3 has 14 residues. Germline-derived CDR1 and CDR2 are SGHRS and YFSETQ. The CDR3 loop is CASSLTGVNEKLFF.

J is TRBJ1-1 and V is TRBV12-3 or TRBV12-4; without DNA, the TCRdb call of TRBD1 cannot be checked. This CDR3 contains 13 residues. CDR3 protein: CASTLLSGAEAFF.

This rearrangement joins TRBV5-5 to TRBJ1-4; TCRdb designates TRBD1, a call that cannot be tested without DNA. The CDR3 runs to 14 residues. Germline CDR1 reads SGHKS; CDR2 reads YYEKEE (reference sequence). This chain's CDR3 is CASSQQGANEKLFF.

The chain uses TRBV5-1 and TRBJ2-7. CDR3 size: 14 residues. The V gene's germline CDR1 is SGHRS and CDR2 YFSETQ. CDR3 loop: CASSSTGATYEQYF.

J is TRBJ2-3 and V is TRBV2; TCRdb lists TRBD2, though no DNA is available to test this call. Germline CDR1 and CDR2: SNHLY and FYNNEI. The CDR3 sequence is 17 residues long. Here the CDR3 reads CASKGSGLAGGTDTQYF.

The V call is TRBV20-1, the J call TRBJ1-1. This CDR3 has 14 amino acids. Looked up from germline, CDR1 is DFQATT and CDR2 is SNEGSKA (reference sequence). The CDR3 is CSARSNLRANEAFF.

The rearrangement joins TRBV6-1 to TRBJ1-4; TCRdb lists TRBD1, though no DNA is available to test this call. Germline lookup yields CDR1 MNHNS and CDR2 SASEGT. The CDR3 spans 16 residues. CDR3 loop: CASSAEPTGDYEKLFF.

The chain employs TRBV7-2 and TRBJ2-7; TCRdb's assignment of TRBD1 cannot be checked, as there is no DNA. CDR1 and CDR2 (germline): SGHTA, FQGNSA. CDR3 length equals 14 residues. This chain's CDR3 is CASIAGHPSYEQYF.

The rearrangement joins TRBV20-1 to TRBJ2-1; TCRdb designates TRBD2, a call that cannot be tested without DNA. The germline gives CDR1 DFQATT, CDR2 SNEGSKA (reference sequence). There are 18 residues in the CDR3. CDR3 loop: CSAFPAGLAGASGNEQFF.

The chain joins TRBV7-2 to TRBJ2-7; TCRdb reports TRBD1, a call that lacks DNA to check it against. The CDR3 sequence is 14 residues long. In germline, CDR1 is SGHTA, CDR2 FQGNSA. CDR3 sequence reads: CASSFYRVGYEQYF. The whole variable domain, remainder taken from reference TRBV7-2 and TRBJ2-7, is GAGVSQSPSNKVTEKGKDVELRCDPISGHTALYWYRQSLGQGLEFLIYFQGNSAPDKSGLPSDRFSAERTGGSVSTLTIQRTQQEDSAVYLCASSFYRVGYEQYFGPGTRLTVT.

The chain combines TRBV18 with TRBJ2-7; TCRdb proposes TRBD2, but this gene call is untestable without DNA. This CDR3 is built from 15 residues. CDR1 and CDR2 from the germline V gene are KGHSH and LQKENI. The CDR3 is CASSPGGVNSYEQYF.

The CDR3 loop reads CASSLAGKVETQYF. The chain is built from TRBV7-2 and TRBJ2-5. The germline V gene encodes CDR1 SGHTA and CDR2 FQGNSA. CDR3 length: 14 amino acids. Full variable domain (rest looked up from reference TRBV7-2 and TRBJ2-5): GAGVSQSPSNKVTEKGKDVELRCDPISGHTALYWYRQSLGQGLEFLIYFQGNSAPDKSGLPSDRFSAERTGGSVSTLTIQRTQQEDSAVYLCASSLAGKVETQYFGPGTRLLVL.

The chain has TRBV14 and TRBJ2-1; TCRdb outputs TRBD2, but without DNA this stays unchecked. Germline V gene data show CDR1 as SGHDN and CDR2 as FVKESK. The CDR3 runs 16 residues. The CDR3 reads CASSQVAGGLYNEQFF.

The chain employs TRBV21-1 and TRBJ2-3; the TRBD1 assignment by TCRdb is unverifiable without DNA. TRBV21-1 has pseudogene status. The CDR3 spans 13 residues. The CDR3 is CASSIVGEDTQYF.